This T cell receptor (beta chain) stems from a study of metastatic and nonmetastatic thyroid tumors. At the level of the study: Comparative analysis of repertoires was undertaken across blood and tumor or nodule tissue obtained from malignant and benign thyroid patients.

This clone was seen at least ten times. Its antigen is as yet unknown. Patients underwent thyroid surgery, and none had received any treatment before it. Germline V gene lookup returns CDR1 MDHEN and CDR2 SYDVKM. Trimming left V 6 bases short and J 5 bases short, with 13 bases between. This CDR3 spans 14 amino acids. Findings and limits, study-wide: Benign nodules were reported to have significantly lower TCR beta diversity than malignant thyroid tumors, in blood and tumor.

The authors' processing: The study's classifier, a distant-metastasis tool for papillary thyroid cancer, was built using CDR3 differences across clinicopathological groups. Using MiXCR, TCRdb re-called clones from the PCR reads. V and J calls and clone size were set by TCRdb, not the authors. The table has about 35,000 clones, over 15% seen once. This chain connects TRBV28 to TRBJ1-4; possible D gene TRBD1, 5 bases. The specimen sequenced was blood. This sequence was found in a male donor with papillary thyroid cancer or a benign thyroid nodule (not recorded which). Some clones in this sample may be carry-over from other donors' samples. CDR3 sequence reads: CASRSPGLNEKLFF. CDR3 nucleotides: TGTGCCAGCAGGAGCCCGGGACTCAATGAAAAACTGTTTTTT.